The 18 T cell receptor beta chains listed next were all sequenced from one sample in a study of CD8 T cells in ankylosing spondylitis. Points from the study as a whole: Seemingly characteristic of ankylosing spondylitis blood was a TCR beta motif consisting of about 8 highly homologous variants.

These receptors' antigens are unknown. MiXCR was run by TCRdb on the 5' RACE reads, yielding one entry per CDR3 protein. The profile shows more than 650,000 distinct CDR3 sequences, about 12% of them singletons. The material sequenced was blood, either unsorted or a sorted T cell fraction (not recorded which). Every receptor here comes from a male donor with ankylosing spondylitis.

In its sample, this clonotype was seen a few times. As DNA, the CDR3 is TGCAGTGCTATGTCACAAGCTGAAAAACTGTTTTTT. Translating gives CSAMSQAEKLFF. The V call is TRBV20-1, the J call TRBJ1-4; D is uncertain. The V gene's germline CDR1 is DFQATT and CDR2 SNEGSKA (reference sequence). Trimming shortened V by 4 bases and J by 7 bases, and 10 bases separated the two germline ends. The CDR3 has 12 residues.

The rearrangement links TRBV7-9 to TRBJ2-3; D gene uncertain. V shed 5 bases and J shed 10 bases, with 13 bases lying between them. This CDR3 contains 12 residues. Per the germline V gene, CDR1 is SEHNR and CDR2 is FQNEAQ (reference sequence). The CDR3 here is CASSPFLDAQYF. The CDR3 DNA reads TGTGCCAGCAGCCCCTTTTTGGATGCGCAGTATTTT.

This clonotype has just a few counts. The genes are TRBV24-1 and TRBJ2-7; D gene uncertain. CDR1 and CDR2 (germline): KGHDR, SFDVKD. The CDR3 consists of 14 residues. The V end lost 1 base, the J end lost 2 bases, and 8 bases lay between the germline ends. CDR3 in amino acids: CATSDLATPYEQYF. DNA for the CDR3: TGTGCCACCAGTGATTTAGCCACCCCCTACGAGCAGTACTTC.

The J gene is TRBJ1-1, the V gene TRBV5-1, with D hard to call. V gave up 2 bases and J gave up 1 base, with 12 bases separating them. Germline CDR1 SGHRS, CDR2 YFSETQ. This CDR3 comprises 15 residues. CDR3 DNA: TGCGCCAGCAGCTTTACCATACAGAAGAACACTGAAGCTTTCTTT. It is translated as CASSFTIQKNTEAFF.

This clonotype was counted a few times. The rearrangement uses TRBV28 and TRBJ1-4; TRBD1 is a possible D gene (5 bases). CDR1 is MDHEN, CDR2 SYDVKM, per germline. V was trimmed by 7 bases and J by 3 bases, leaving 15 bases between them. The CDR3 loop spans 15 amino acids. The CDR3 DNA reads TGTGCCAGCATCGAGCGGGGGGACTCTAATGAAAAACTGTTTTTT. Encoded protein: CASIERGDSNEKLFF.

In its sample, this clonotype was seen a few times. The chain combines TRBV20-1 with TRBJ2-2, with D perhaps matching TRBD1 (5 bases). The germline CDR1 and CDR2 sequences are DFQATT and SNEGSKA (reference sequence). The CDR3 extends over 14 amino acids. Trimming shortened V by 3 bases and J by 3 bases, and 11 bases separated the two germline ends. The CDR3 bases are TGCAGTGCTAGGCAGACAGTAGACACCGGGGAGCTGTTTTTT. Translated: CSARQTVDTGELFF.

A few counts support this clonotype. The chain combines TRBV9 with TRBJ2-5; D is possibly TRBD2 (7 bases). Germline values: CDR1 SGDLS, CDR2 YYNGEE. V was cut by 0 bases and J by 7 bases, with 16 bases left in between. The CDR3 sequence is 15 residues long. DNA of the CDR3: TGTGCCAGCAGCGTAGATTGGGGGGGCATTGGGACCCAGTACTTC. It yields the protein CASSVDWGGIGTQYF.

This clonotype was detected a few times. Here the CDR3 DNA reads TGTGCCAGCTCACCGCGCCCCCAGGATCCCTCCTACAATGAGCAGTTCTTC. Translated: CASSPRPQDPSYNEQFF. The V and J genes are TRBV18 and TRBJ2-1; D is ambiguous. V was shortened by 3 bases and J by 0 bases, with 15 bases between the two germline ends. The V gene's germline CDR1 is KGHSH and CDR2 LQKENI. The CDR3 is 17 residues long.

This clonotype was seen a few times. J is TRBJ1-2 and V is TRBV4-2, with D unresolved. Germline-derived CDR1 and CDR2 are LGHNA and YNFKEQ. V lost 7 bases and J 4 bases, leaving 19 bases between the germline ends. The CDR3 has 15 amino acids. CDR3 amino acids: CASTYKREGGYGYTF. CDR3 DNA sequence: TGTGCCAGCACCTACAAACGGGAGGGTGGCTATGGCTACACCTTC.

This clonotype was found a few times. The chain joins TRBV20-1 to TRBJ2-7, with TRBD1 matching over 9 bases. CDR1 DFQATT and CDR2 SNEGSKA come from the germline V gene (reference sequence). V lost 1 base, J lost 3 bases, and 10 bases stayed unmatched. CDR3 length: 16 amino acids. CDR3 sequence reads: CSARGPDRGQNYEQYF. CDR3 nucleotides: TGCAGTGCTAGAGGCCCGGACAGGGGACAAAACTACGAGCAGTACTTC.

This clonotype was detected ten times or more. The chain combines TRBV5-1 with TRBJ2-6; no definite D call. The V gene's germline CDR1 is SGHRS and CDR2 YFSETQ. V was shortened by 4 bases and J by 1 base, with 12 bases between the two germline ends. The CDR3 contains 16 residues. CDR3 residues: CASSLRPTSGANVLTF. Written as DNA, the CDR3 is TGCGCCAGCAGCCTCCGCCCGACGTCTGGGGCCAACGTCCTGACTTTC. The full variable domain, in which reference TRBV5-1 and TRBJ2-6 provide the parts outside the CDR3, is KAGVTQTPRYLIKTRGQQVTLSCSPISGHRSVSWYQQTPGQGLQFLFEYFSETQRNKGNFPGRFSGRQFSNSRSEMNVSTLELGDSALYLCASSLRPTSGANVLTFGAGSRLTVL.

DNA of the CDR3: TGTGCCAGCAGCTCCACCCAAGGGGCGAATGGCTACACCTTC. Its protein is CASSSTQGANGYTF. The rearrangement joins TRBV7-3 to TRBJ1-2; tentatively, D is TRBD1 (5 bases). The V and J ends lost 4 bases and 6 bases respectively, with 15 bases between them. The germline CDR1 and CDR2 sequences are SGHTA and FQGTGA. CDR3 length: 14 amino acids.

The chain combines TRBV7-2 with TRBJ2-3, with TRBD2 matching over 8 bases. The germline V gene has CDR1 SGHTA and CDR2 FQGNSA. This CDR3 has 15 amino acids. Losses at the gene ends were 5 bases for V and 9 bases for J; bases not matched to a gene: 13. The chain's CDR3 is CASSTPGLVIGTQYF. DNA of the CDR3: TGTGCCAGCAGCACCCCGGGACTAGTGATCGGCACGCAGTATTTT.

This clonotype was recorded many times. The genes are TRBV29-1 and TRBJ1-1; D not resolved. Germline assignment: CDR1 SQVTM and CDR2 ANQGSEA. The CDR3 is made up of 12 amino acids. V lost 7 bases to trimming and J lost 5 bases, with 14 bases between them. CDR3 in DNA: TGCAGCGCTGGAGGATCGGTGACTGAAGCTTTCTTT. Translation: CSAGGSVTEAFF. Complete variable domain (other parts from reference TRBV29-1 and TRBJ1-1): SAVISQKPSRDICQRGTSLTIQCQVDSQVTMMFWYRQQPGQSLTLIATANQGSEATYESGFVIDKFPISRPNLTFSTLTVSNMSPEDSSIYLCSAGGSVTEAFFGQGTRLTVV.

This clonotype has a count of ten or more. The V call is TRBV29-1, the J call TRBJ1-2; no definite D call. The V gene's germline CDR1 is SQVTM and CDR2 ANQGSEA. Trimming shortened V by 2 bases and J by 0 bases, and 7 bases separated the two germline ends. The CDR3 has 13 amino acids. This chain's CDR3 is CSVEIQANYGYTF. CDR3 in DNA: TGCAGCGTTGAAATCCAGGCTAACTATGGCTACACCTTC.

This clonotype was detected many times. The chain joins TRBV29-1 to TRBJ2-5; possible D gene TRBD1, 6 bases. The germline V and J ends were trimmed by 7 bases and 1 base, with 16 bases remaining between them. From germline, CDR1 is SQVTM and CDR2 ANQGSEA. The CDR3 is made up of 14 amino acids. DNA of the CDR3: TGCAGCGCTAGAACCGGGACAACCCAAGAGACCCAGTACTTC. It is translated as CSARTGTTQETQYF. The full variable domain, rest sourced from reference TRBV29-1 and TRBJ2-5, is SAVISQKPSRDICQRGTSLTIQCQVDSQVTMMFWYRQQPGQSLTLIATANQGSEATYESGFVIDKFPISRPNLTFSTLTVSNMSPEDSSIYLCSARTGTTQETQYFGPGTRLLVL.

CDR3 sequence: CASSQRLDPNEQFF. CDR3 in DNA: TGCGCCAGCAGCCAAAGACTGGATCCGAATGAGCAGTTCTTC. V is TRBV4-1 and J is TRBJ2-1; the D is unclear. The germline V and J ends were trimmed by 2 bases and 7 bases, with 12 bases remaining between them. CDR3 length equals 14 residues. Germline values: CDR1 MGHRA, CDR2 YSYEKL.

The chain's CDR3 is CATHRQLNTEAFF. CDR3 sequence (DNA): TGTGCCACTCACCGGCAGCTGAACACTGAAGCTTTCTTT. V gene TRBV28 combines with J gene TRBJ1-1; D remains unclear. The CDR3 length is 13 residues. Germline V lookup: CDR1 MDHEN, CDR2 SYDVKM. The V end lost 10 bases, the J end lost 0 bases, and 12 bases lay between the germline ends.